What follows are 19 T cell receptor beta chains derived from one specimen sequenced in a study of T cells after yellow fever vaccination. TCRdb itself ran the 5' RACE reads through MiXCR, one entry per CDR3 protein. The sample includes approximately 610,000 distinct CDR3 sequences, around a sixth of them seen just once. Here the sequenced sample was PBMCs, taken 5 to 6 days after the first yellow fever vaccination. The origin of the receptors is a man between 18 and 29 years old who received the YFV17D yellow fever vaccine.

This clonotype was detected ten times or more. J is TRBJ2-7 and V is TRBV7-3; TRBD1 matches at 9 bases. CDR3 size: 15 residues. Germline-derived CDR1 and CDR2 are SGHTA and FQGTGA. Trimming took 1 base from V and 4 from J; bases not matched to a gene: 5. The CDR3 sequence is CASSLMGQGKYEQYV. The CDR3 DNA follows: TGTGCCAGCAGCTTAATGGGACAGGGAAAATACGAGCAGTACGTC.

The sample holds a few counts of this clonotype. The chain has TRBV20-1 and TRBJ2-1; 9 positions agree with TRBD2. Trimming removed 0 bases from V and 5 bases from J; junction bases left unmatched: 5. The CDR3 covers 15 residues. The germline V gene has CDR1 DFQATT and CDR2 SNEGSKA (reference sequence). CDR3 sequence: CSARDFSGGDNEQFF. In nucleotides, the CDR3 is TGCAGTGCTAGAGATTTTAGCGGGGGAGACAATGAGCAGTTCTTC.

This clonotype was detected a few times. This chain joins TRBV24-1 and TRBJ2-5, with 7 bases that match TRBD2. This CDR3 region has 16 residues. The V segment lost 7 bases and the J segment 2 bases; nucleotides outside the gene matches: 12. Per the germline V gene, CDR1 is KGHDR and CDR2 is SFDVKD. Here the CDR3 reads CATSRLGAGVQETQYF. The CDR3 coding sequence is TGTGCCACCAGCAGACTTGGGGCGGGGGTACAAGAGACCCAGTACTTC.

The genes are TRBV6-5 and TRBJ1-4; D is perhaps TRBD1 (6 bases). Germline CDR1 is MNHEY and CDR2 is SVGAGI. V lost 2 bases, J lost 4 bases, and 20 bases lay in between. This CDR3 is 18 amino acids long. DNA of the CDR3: TGTGCCAGCAGTTACCTCTCGGGGGCAGACTTTATTAATGAAAAACTGTTTTTT. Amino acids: CASSYLSGADFINEKLFF.

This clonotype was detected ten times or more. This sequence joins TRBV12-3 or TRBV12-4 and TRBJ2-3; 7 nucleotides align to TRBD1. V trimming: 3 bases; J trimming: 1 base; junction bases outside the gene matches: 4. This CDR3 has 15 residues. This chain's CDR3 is CASSLAQGRTDTQYF. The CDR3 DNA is TGTGCCAGCAGTTTGGCACAGGGGCGCACAGATACGCAGTATTTT.

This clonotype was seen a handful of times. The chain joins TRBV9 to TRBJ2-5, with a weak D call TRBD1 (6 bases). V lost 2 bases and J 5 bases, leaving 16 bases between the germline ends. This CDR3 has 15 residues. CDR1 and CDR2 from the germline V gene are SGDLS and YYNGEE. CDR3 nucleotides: TGTGCCAGCAGCGTGGGACAATCTACCGAGGAGACCCAGTACTTC. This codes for CASSVGQSTEETQYF.

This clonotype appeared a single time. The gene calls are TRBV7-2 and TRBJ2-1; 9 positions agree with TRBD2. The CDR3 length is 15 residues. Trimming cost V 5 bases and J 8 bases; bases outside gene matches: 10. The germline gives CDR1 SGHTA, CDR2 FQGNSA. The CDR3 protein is CASSPGTSLVHEQFF. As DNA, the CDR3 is TGTGCCAGCAGCCCCGGGACTAGCCTTGTTCATGAGCAGTTCTTC.

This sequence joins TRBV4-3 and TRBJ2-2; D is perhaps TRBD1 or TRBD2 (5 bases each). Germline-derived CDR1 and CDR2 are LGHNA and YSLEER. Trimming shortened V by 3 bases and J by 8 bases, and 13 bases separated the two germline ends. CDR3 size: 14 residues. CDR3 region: CASSHVGRLGELFF. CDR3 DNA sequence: TGCGCCAGCAGCCACGTGGGACGCTTAGGGGAGCTGTTTTTT.

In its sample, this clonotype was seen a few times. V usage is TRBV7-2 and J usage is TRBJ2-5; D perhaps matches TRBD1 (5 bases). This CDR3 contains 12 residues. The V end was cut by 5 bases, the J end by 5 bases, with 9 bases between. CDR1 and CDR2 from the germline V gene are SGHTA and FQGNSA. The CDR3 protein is CASSIRQETQYF. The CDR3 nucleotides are TGTGCCAGCAGCATCCGACAGGAGACCCAGTACTTC. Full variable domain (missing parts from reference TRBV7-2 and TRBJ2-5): GAGVSQSPSNKVTEKGKDVELRCDPISGHTALYWYRQSLGQGLEFLIYFQGNSAPDKSGLPSDRFSAERTGGSVSTLTIQRTQQEDSAVYLCASSIRQETQYFGPGTRLLVL.

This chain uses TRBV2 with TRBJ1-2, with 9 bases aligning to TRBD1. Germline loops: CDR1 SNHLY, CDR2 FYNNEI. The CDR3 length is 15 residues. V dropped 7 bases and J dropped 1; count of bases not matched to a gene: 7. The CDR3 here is CASKPTGGFNYGYTF. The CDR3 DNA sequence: TGTGCCAGCAAGCCGACAGGGGGTTTTAACTATGGCTACACCTTC.

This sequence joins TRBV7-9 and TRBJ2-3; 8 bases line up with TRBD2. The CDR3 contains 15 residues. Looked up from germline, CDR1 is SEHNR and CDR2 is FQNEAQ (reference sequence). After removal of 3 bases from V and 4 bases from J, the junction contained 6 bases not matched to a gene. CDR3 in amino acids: CASSLASGGPDTQYF. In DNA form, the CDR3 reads TGTGCCAGCAGCTTGGCGAGCGGGGGCCCAGATACGCAGTATTTT.

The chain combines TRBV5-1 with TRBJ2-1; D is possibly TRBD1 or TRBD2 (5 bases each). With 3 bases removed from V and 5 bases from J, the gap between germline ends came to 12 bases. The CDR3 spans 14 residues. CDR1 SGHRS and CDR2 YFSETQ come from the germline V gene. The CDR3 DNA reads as TGCGCCAGCAGCTACGGTGGGGGTAACAATGAGCAGTTCTTC. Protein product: CASSYGGGNNEQFF.

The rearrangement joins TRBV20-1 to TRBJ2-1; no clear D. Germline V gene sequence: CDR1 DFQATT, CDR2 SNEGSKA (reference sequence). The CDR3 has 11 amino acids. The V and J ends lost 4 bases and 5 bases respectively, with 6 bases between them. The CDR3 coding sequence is TGCAGTGCTATTGGGGACAATGAGCAGTTCTTC. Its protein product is CSAIGDNEQFF.

The CDR3 region has the DNA TGCAGCGGCGTGCTGGGATTAAATCAGCCCCAGCATTTT. Its protein product is CSGVLGLNQPQHF. This chain uses TRBV20-1 with TRBJ1-5; the D is unclear. Germline values: CDR1 DFQATT, CDR2 SNEGSKA (reference sequence). This CDR3 is built from 13 residues.

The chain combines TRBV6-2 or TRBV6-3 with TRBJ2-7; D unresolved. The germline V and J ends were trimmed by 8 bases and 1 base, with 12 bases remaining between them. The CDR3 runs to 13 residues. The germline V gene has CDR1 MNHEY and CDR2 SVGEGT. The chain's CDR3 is CASGNGHSYEQYF. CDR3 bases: TGTGCCAGCGGGAACGGCCATTCCTACGAGCAGTACTTC.

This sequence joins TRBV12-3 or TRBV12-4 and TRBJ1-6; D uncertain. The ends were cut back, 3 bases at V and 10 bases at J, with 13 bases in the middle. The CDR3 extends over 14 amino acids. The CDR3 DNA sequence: TGTGCCAGCAGTTTCTGGGGTCGACGATCACCCCTCCACTTT. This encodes CASSFWGRRSPLHF.

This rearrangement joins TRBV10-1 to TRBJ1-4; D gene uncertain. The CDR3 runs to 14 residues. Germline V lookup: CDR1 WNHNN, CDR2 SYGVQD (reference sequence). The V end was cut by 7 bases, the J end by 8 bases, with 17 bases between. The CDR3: CASTPPGPREKLFF. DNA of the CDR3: TGCGCCAGCACCCCCCCGGGCCCCCGGGAAAAACTGTTTTTT.

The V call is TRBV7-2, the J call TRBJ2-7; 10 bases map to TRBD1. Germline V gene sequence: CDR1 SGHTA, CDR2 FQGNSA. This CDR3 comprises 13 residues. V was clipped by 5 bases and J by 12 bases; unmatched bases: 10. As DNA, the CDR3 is TGTGCCAGCAGCATCCCCGGGACAGGGGCGATGTACGTC. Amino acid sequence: CASSIPGTGAMYV.

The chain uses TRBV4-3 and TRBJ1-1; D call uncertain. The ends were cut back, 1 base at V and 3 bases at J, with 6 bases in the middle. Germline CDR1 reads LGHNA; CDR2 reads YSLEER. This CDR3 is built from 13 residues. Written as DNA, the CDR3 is TGCGCCAGCAGCCAAGTTGAGGACACTGAAGCTTTCTTT. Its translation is CASSQVEDTEAFF.